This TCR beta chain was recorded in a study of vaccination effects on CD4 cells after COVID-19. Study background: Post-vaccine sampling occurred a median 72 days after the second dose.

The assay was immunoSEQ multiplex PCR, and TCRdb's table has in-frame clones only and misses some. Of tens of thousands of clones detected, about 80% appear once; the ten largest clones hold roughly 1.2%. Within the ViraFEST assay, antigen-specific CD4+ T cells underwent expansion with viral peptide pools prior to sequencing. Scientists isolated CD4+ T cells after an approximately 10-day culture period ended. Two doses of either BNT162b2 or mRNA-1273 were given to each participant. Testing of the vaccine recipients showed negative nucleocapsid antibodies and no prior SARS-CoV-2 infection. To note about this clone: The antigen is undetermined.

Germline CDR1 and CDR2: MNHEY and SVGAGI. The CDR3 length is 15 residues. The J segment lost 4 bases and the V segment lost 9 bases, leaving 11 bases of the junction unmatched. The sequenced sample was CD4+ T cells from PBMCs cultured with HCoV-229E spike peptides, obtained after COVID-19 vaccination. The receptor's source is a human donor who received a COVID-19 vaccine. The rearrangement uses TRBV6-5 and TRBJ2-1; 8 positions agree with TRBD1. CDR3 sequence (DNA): TGTGCCAGAAAGATTCAGGGGGCCCATTACAATGAGCAGTTCTTC. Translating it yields CARKIQGAHYNEQFF.